This T cell receptor (beta chain) is drawn from a study of blood T cell repertoires in COVID-19. Sequencing was performed with immunoSEQ multiplex PCR; in TCRdb, only in-frame clones are kept and a portion is missing. Counted here are approximately 220,000 clones, approximately 80% occurring once; the ten biggest clones make up 8.5% to 12%. Trimming took off 10 bases at V and 0 bases at J, with 13 bases between the two ends. This CDR3 contains 14 residues. Germline V gene sequence: CDR1 KGHSH, CDR2 LQKENI. This receptor was taken from a woman of 80 years or more with acute or convalescent COVID-19. Sample: peripheral blood. J is TRBJ1-3 and V is TRBV18; perhaps TRBD1 as D (5 bases). This CDR3 reads CATTWGLSGNTIYF. CDR3 DNA sequence: TGTGCCACTACGTGGGGCCTCTCTGGAAACACCATATATTTT.